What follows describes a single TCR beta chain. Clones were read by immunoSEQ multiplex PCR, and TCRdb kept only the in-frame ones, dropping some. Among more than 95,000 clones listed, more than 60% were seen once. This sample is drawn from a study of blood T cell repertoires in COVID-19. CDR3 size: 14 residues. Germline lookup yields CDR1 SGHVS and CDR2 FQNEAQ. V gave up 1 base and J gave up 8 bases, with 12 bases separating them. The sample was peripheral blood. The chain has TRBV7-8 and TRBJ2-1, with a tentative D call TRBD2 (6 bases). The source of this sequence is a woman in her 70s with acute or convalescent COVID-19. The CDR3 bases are TGTGCCAGCAGCTTAGTCCAGCGGGCGGATGAGCAGTTCTTC. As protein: CASSLVQRADEQFF. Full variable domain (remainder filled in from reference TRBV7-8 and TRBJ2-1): GAGVSQSPRYKVAKRGQDVALRCDPISGHVSLFWYQQALGQGPEFLTYFQNEAQLDKSGLPSDRFFAERPEGSVSTLKIQRTQQEDSAVYLCASSLVQRADEQFFGPGTRLTVL.